This TCR beta chain was captured by sequencing in a study of shared clonotypes between healthy human individuals. The CDR3 contains 14 residues. The ends were cut back, 7 bases at V and 5 bases at J, with 14 bases in the middle. Per the germline V gene, CDR1 is SNHLY and CDR2 is FYNNEI. Study outcomes and limitations: The researchers took only blood, and tissue repertoires probably look different.

A note on this clone: No antigen is known for it.

Assay used: immunoSEQ multiplex PCR; TCRdb lists only in-frame clones, some missing. This table holds a few million clones, 80% to 95% found once. This sequence was found in a young man in good health. Some clones in this sample may be carry-over from other donors' samples. V and J are TRBV2 and TRBJ2-2; D may be TRBD2 (6 bases). The sample taken for sequencing was naive CD4+ T cells from PBMCs. Subset reported: CD45RA+ positively selected. The CDR3 is CASNENGGTGELFF. Written as DNA, the CDR3 is TGTGCCAGCAACGAGAATGGGGGGACCGGGGAGCTGTTTTTT.